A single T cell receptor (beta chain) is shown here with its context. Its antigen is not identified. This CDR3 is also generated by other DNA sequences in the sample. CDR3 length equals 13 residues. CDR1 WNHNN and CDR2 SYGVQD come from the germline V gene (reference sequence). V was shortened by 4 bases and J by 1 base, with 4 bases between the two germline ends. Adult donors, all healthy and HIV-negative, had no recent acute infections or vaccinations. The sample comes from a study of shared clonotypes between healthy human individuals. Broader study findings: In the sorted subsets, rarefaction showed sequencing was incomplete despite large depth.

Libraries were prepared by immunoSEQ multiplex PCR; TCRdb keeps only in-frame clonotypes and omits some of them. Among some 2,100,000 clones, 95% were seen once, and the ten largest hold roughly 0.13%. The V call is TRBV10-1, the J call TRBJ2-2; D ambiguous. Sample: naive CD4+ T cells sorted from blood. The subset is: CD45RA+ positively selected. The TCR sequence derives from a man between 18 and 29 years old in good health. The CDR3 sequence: CASSGGNTGELFF. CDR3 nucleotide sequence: TGCGCCAGCAGTGGTGGGAACACCGGGGAGCTGTTTTTT.